Following are 9 T cell receptor beta chains from one sample sequenced in a study of blood T cell dynamics during melanoma immunotherapy. Here immunoSEQ multiplex PCR was the method, and the copy in TCRdb shows in-frame clones only, minus some. The table includes approximately 15,000 clones, roughly 84% detected once. Time point given: pre-treatment baseline. Material: blood, obtained from a patient treated with checkpoint blockade. The receptor set was obtained from a human donor with melanoma.

V and J are TRBV28 and TRBJ2-7; a possible D gene is TRBD1 (6 bases). The germline CDR1 and CDR2 sequences are MDHEN and SYDVKM. The CDR3 consists of 19 residues. Trimming removed 1 base at V and 0 bases at J, with 22 bases between. CDR3 nucleotide sequence: TGTGCCAGCAGTTTATTAGACCGGGACAAAGTTTATCCCTCCTACGAGCAGTACTTC. Amino acids: CASSLLDRDKVYPSYEQYF.

This clone was observed once. The gene calls are TRBV30 and TRBJ2-5, with D maybe TRBD2 (7 bases). V was trimmed by 0 bases and J by 5 bases, leaving 10 bases between them. Germline CDR1 is GTSNPN and CDR2 is SVGIG (reference sequence). This CDR3 comprises 13 residues. In nucleotides, the CDR3 is TGTGCCTGGAGTGTGAAGGGGGGGGAGACCCAGTACTTC. Residues: CAWSVKGGETQYF.

CDR3 region: CSVDGTAVTYGYTF. The DNA of the CDR3 is TGCAGCGTTGACGGGACAGCTGTTACCTATGGCTACACCTTC. V usage is TRBV29-1 and J usage is TRBJ1-2; 7 nucleotides align to TRBD1. After removal of 3 bases from V and 4 bases from J, the junction contained 8 bases not matched to a gene. Germline V gene data show CDR1 as SQVTM and CDR2 as ANQGSEA. There are 14 residues in the CDR3.

V is TRBV6-5 and J is TRBJ1-2; D may be TRBD1 (5 bases). V was cut by 8 bases and J by 8 bases, with 12 bases left in between. CDR1 MNHEY and CDR2 SVGAGI come from the germline V gene. CDR3 length: 11 amino acids. This CDR3 reads CASYRAGGYTF. For the CDR3, the DNA is TGTGCCAGCTATCGGGCAGGGGGCTACACCTTC.

V usage is TRBV7-2 and J usage is TRBJ2-5; TRBD2 matches 8 bases. Germline CDR1 reads SGHTA; CDR2 reads FQGNSA. The CDR3 contains 14 residues. J gave up 1 base and V 5 bases, and 3 bases lay outside the gene matches. The CDR3 loop is CASSVSGVQETQYF. CDR3 coding DNA: TGTGCCAGCAGCGTTAGCGGGGTCCAAGAGACCCAGTACTTC. Full variable domain (outside the CDR3, taken from reference TRBV7-2 and TRBJ2-5): GAGVSQSPSNKVTEKGKDVELRCDPISGHTALYWYRQSLGQGLEFLIYFQGNSAPDKSGLPSDRFSAERTGGSVSTLTIQRTQQEDSAVYLCASSVSGVQETQYFGPGTRLLVL.

The rearrangement links TRBV6-5 to TRBJ1-6, with D hard to call. This CDR3 region has 14 residues. Germline loops: CDR1 MNHEY, CDR2 SVGAGI. V lost 4 bases and J lost 11, with 15 bases in between. CDR3 sequence reads: CASSSTPASTPLHF. Written as DNA, the CDR3 is TGTGCCAGCAGTTCCACACCTGCGTCGACACCCCTCCACTTT.

The chain joins TRBV27 to TRBJ2-1; D might be TRBD1 (6 bases). This CDR3 is built from 13 residues. V lost 5 bases and J 4 bases, leaving 9 bases between the germline ends. Germline assignment: CDR1 MNHEY and CDR2 SMNVEV (reference sequence). CDR3 coding DNA: TGTGCCAGCAGTCATACAGGGTACAATGAGCAGTTCTTC. This gives the protein CASSHTGYNEQFF.

The rearrangement uses TRBV18 and TRBJ1-2; possible D gene TRBD1, 5 bases. The CDR3 covers 14 residues. CDR1 is KGHSH and CDR2 is LQKENI in the germline V gene. V was cut by 4 bases and J by 4 bases, with 13 bases left in between. This CDR3 reads CASSLRTPVYGYTF. CDR3 DNA: TGTGCCAGCTCACTCCGGACACCTGTCTATGGCTACACCTTC.

The chain employs TRBV7-2 and TRBJ2-2; TRBD1 matches at 8 bases. This CDR3 spans 16 amino acids. Germline CDR1 is SGHTA and CDR2 is FQGNSA. V lost 7 bases, J lost 5 bases, and 12 bases stayed unmatched. CDR3 in amino acids: CASKKWTGPQTGELFF. CDR3 nucleotides: TGTGCCAGCAAAAAATGGACAGGGCCTCAAACCGGGGAGCTGTTTTTT.